The 31 T cell receptor beta chains below come from one sample, sequenced in a study of PD-1 blockade in classical Hodgkin lymphoma. Every patient experienced relapse after autologous stem cell transplantation, and brentuximab vedotin exposure varied. Measured with immunoSEQ multiplex PCR; TCRdb has only the in-frame clones, and not every one. The data hold 29,000 or so clones, with around 70% observed a single time. The sequences come from peripheral blood mononuclear cells (PBMCs), collected before the second cycle of nivolumab. Source of these receptors: a human donor with classical Hodgkin lymphoma.

The rearrangement uses TRBV28 and TRBJ1-6; possible D gene TRBD1, 5 bases. Between the trimmed V and J ends, which lost 4 bases and 10 bases, there was a span of 17 bases. CDR3 length: 15 residues. Germline V lookup: CDR1 MDHEN, CDR2 SYDVKM. CDR3 nucleotide sequence: TGTGCCAGCAGTTCTCGACGGACAACATGGTCACCCCTCCACTTT. It encodes CASSSRRTTWSPLHF. The full variable domain, its missing parts supplied by reference TRBV28 and TRBJ1-6, is DVKVTQSSRYLVKRTGEKVFLECVQDMDHENMFWYRQDPGLGLRLIYFSYDVKMKEKGDIPEGYSVSREKKERFSLILESASTNQTSMYLCASSSRRTTWSPLHFGNGTRLTVT.

This clone is medium-sized (0.01 to 0.1%) by share. In the same sample, other DNA sequences code for this CDR3. The chain joins TRBV19 to TRBJ1-2, with unresolved D. Trimming cost V 1 base and J 7 bases, with 10 bases left between them. CDR3 length equals 13 residues. Germline values: CDR1 LNHDA, CDR2 SQIVND (reference sequence). DNA for the CDR3: TGTGCCAGTAGTATAGGGACGGTTGGTGGCTACACCTTC. It specifies CASSIGTVGGYTF.

This clone is medium-sized (0.01 to 0.1%) by share. This sequence joins TRBV11-1 and TRBJ2-7; D is unresolved. Germline V gives CDR1 SGHAT, CDR2 FQDESV (reference sequence). With 5 bases removed from V and 3 bases from J, the gap between germline ends came to 17 bases. CDR3 length: 15 residues. As DNA, the CDR3 is TGTGCCAGCAGCCATCTTGTAGCAATCGACTACGAGCAGTACTTC. Translation gives CASSHLVAIDYEQYF.

The CDR3 reads CASRTGGNYGYTF. The DNA for the CDR3 is TGTGCCAGCAGGACAGGGGGGAACTATGGCTACACCTTC. The rearrangement uses TRBV6-6 and TRBJ1-2, with TRBD1 identical over 9 bases. Germline CDR1 is MNHNY and CDR2 is SVGAGI (reference sequence). The junction had 1 base not matched to a gene; V was cut back by 6 bases and J by 2 bases. The CDR3 is 13 residues long.

The rearrangement joins TRBV6-5 to TRBJ2-7, with no clear D. V lost 4 bases and J 0 bases, leaving 13 bases between the germline ends. The germline V gene encodes CDR1 MNHEY and CDR2 SVGAGI. This CDR3 is 15 amino acids long. The CDR3 DNA reads as TGTGCCAGCAGTTTCGTCGGAACCGCCTCCTACGAGCAGTACTTC. Amino acid sequence: CASSFVGTASYEQYF.

This chain uses TRBV6-5 with TRBJ2-7; D may be TRBD2 (6 bases). Trimming removed 3 bases from V and 6 bases from J, with 18 bases in between. Looked up from germline, CDR1 is MNHEY and CDR2 is SVGAGI. The CDR3 has 15 amino acids. The CDR3 sequence: CASSYFRSGLGEQYF. Here the CDR3 DNA reads TGTGCCAGCAGTTATTTTCGCAGCGGGTTGGGCGAGCAGTACTTC.

The chain has TRBV9 and TRBJ1-2; D remains unclear. V was clipped by 4 bases and J by 7 bases, with 8 bases between them. Germline loops: CDR1 SGDLS, CDR2 YYNGEE. The CDR3 has 11 residues. CDR3 in DNA: TGTGCCAGCAGCACGCCTGGTGGCTACACCTTC. The encoded protein is CASSTPGGYTF.

The rearrangement joins TRBV6-1 to TRBJ1-1; no clear D. The V end was cut by 7 bases, the J end by 1 base, with 13 bases between. The CDR3 loop spans 14 amino acids. Germline CDR1 is MNHNS and CDR2 is SASEGT. The CDR3 DNA is TGTGCCAGCATGACCCGATGGGCGAACACTGAAGCTTTCTTT. Protein sequence: CASMTRWANTEAFF.

The gene calls are TRBV1 and TRBJ2-3. TRBV1 is a known pseudogene. This CDR3 comprises 15 residues. CDR3 in DNA: TGCACCAGCAGCCAGGCAGAAACTAGCACAGATACGCAGTATTTT. This sequence encodes CTSSQAETSTDTQYF.

The rearrangement links TRBV9 to TRBJ1-2; tentatively, D is TRBD1 (6 bases). The V and J ends lost 0 bases and 0 bases respectively, with 9 bases between them. The CDR3 covers 15 residues. Germline CDR1 reads SGDLS; CDR2 reads YYNGEE. CDR3 amino acids: CASSVGTATNYGYTF. Written as DNA, the CDR3 is TGTGCCAGCAGCGTAGGGACAGCCACTAACTATGGCTACACCTTC.

The chain recombines TRBV15 with TRBJ1-2, with 8 bases that match TRBD1. The CDR3 runs 16 residues. V shed 3 bases, J shed 3 bases, and the junction held 9 bases outside the gene matches. The germline gives CDR1 LNHNV, CDR2 YYDKDF (reference sequence). The CDR3 DNA sequence: TGTGCCACCAGCAGCTGGGACAGGTCCGAGTACTATGGCTACACCTTC. It yields the protein CATSSWDRSEYYGYTF.

The genes are TRBV18 and TRBJ2-5, with D tentatively TRBD2 (6 bases). V was cut by 3 bases and J by 3 bases, with 8 bases left in between. This CDR3 is 13 amino acids long. CDR1 and CDR2 from the germline V gene are KGHSH and LQKENI. The CDR3 loop is CASSPGLEETQYF. CDR3 nucleotide sequence: TGTGCCAGCTCACCGGGACTTGAAGAGACCCAGTACTTC.

This clone was seen a few times. The gene calls are TRBV7-8 and TRBJ2-1; 8 bases are a match to TRBD2. This CDR3 region has 14 residues. CDR1 SGHVS and CDR2 FQNEAQ come from the germline V gene. V shed 6 bases, J shed 8 bases, and the junction held 9 bases outside the gene matches. Written as DNA, the CDR3 is TGTGCCAGCAGTGGCGGGGGGTTCATAGATGAGCAGTTCTTC. It encodes CASSGGGFIDEQFF.

This rearrangement joins TRBV6-6 to TRBJ2-2; D remains ambiguous. The CDR3 loop spans 13 amino acids. Germline V gene lookup returns CDR1 MNHNY and CDR2 SVGAGI (reference sequence). V gave up 5 bases and J gave up 3 bases, with 7 bases separating them. CDR3 loop: CASSTPDTGELFF. For the CDR3, the DNA is TGTGCCAGCAGTACCCCGGACACCGGGGAGCTGTTTTTT.

Within the sample, this clone is medium-sized (0.01 to 0.1%). The CDR3 nucleotides are TGTGCCAGCAGCCCAACGCGGTCTAGCGAGCAGTACGTC. Its translation is CASSPTRSSEQYV. The chain links TRBV27 to TRBJ2-7; D is ambiguous. V lost 6 bases to trimming and J lost 6 bases, with 15 bases between them. This CDR3 has 13 residues. Per the germline V gene, CDR1 is MNHEY and CDR2 is SMNVEV (reference sequence).

The count of this clone is one. The J gene is TRBJ1-4, the V gene TRBV28; 9 nucleotides align to TRBD1. The CDR3 extends over 15 amino acids. J gave up 8 bases and V 10 bases, and 14 bases lay outside the gene matches. Looked up from germline, CDR1 is MDHEN and CDR2 is SYDVKM. CDR3 protein: CATLFPGQGNEKLFF. Written as DNA, the CDR3 is TGTGCCACCCTATTCCCGGGACAGGGAAACGAAAAACTGTTTTTT.

The chain joins TRBV11-2 to TRBJ1-6; D remains ambiguous. CDR1 is SGHAT and CDR2 is FQNNGV in the germline V gene. CDR3 length equals 15 residues. Deletions cut 0 bases from V and 10 bases from J, with 13 bases between. The CDR3 is CASSLEVAIISPLHF. The CDR3 nucleotides read TGTGCCAGCAGCTTAGAGGTCGCGATCATCTCACCCCTCCACTTT.

The CDR3: CASSSHVDTPYEQYF. CDR3 bases: TGTGCCAGCAGCTCACACGTGGACACCCCCTACGAGCAGTACTTC. The chain is built from TRBV9 and TRBJ2-7; TRBD1 is a possible D gene (5 bases). Trimming cost V 4 bases and J 2 bases, with 16 bases left between them. The CDR3 sequence is 15 residues long. CDR1 SGDLS and CDR2 YYNGEE come from the germline V gene.

The chain combines TRBV7-2 with TRBJ1-6; D not resolved. The CDR3 has 14 amino acids. Per germline, CDR1 SGHTA and CDR2 FQGNSA. V lost 4 bases, J lost 7 bases, and 11 bases lay in between. CDR3 sequence reads: CASSSGRSNSPLHF. CDR3 nucleotide sequence: TGTGCCAGCAGCTCCGGACGGTCCAATTCACCCCTCCACTTT.

The V call is TRBV10-3, the J call TRBJ2-5; no clear D gene. In germline, CDR1 is ENHRY, CDR2 SYGVKD. The CDR3 runs to 13 residues. V lost 2 bases, J lost 0 bases, and 4 bases lay in between. CDR3 protein: CAISERNQETQYF. CDR3 DNA: TGTGCCATCAGTGAGAGGAACCAAGAGACCCAGTACTTC.

The CDR3 nucleotides are TGCGCCAGCAGCTTTGACGCCAACACTGAAGCTTTCTTT. Translation gives CASSFDANTEAFF. This chain uses TRBV5-1 with TRBJ1-1; D is uncertain. V was trimmed by 2 bases and J by 2 bases, leaving 7 bases between them. Germline CDR1 SGHRS, CDR2 YFSETQ. CDR3 length: 13 amino acids.

The chain carries TRBV15 and TRBJ2-5, with D perhaps matching TRBD2 (5 bases). The CDR3 consists of 13 residues. The germline V and J ends were trimmed by 9 bases and 7 bases, with 18 bases remaining between them. Germline V gives CDR1 LNHNV, CDR2 YYDKDF (reference sequence). The CDR3 DNA reads as TGTGCCACTGAAGTTCCCTCAAGCGGGACCCAGTACTTC. Translated, it gives CATEVPSSGTQYF.

J is TRBJ2-7 and V is TRBV30; D unclear. V lost 0 bases, J lost 2 bases, and 5 bases lay in between. Per the germline V gene, CDR1 is GTSNPN and CDR2 is SVGIG (reference sequence). This CDR3 is 12 amino acids long. The CDR3 reads CAWSVDTYEQYF. The CDR3, as DNA: TGTGCCTGGAGTGTCGACACCTACGAGCAGTACTTC.

The CDR3 nucleotides read TGTGCCAGCAGCTTAACAGGGGGGGACACTGAAGCTTTCTTT. Protein product: CASSLTGGDTEAFF. The chain combines TRBV11-2 with TRBJ1-1; 8 nucleotides agree with TRBD1. The V gene end was trimmed by 2 bases and the J gene end by 3 bases; junction bases not matched to a gene: 2. There are 14 residues in the CDR3. Germline values: CDR1 SGHAT, CDR2 FQNNGV.

The rearrangement joins TRBV9 to TRBJ2-5; D gene unclear. Germline CDR1 SGDLS, CDR2 YYNGEE. V was pared by 0 bases and J by 5 bases, with 14 bases between. CDR3 length: 15 residues. CDR3 protein: CASSVEGMKMETQYF. The CDR3, as DNA: TGTGCCAGCAGCGTAGAGGGTATGAAGATGGAGACCCAGTACTTC.

The rearrangement uses TRBV4-3 and TRBJ2-3; TRBD1 agrees at 12 bases. The junction had 7 bases not matched to a gene; V was cut back by 3 bases and J by 6 bases. Germline V gives CDR1 LGHNA, CDR2 YSLEER. The CDR3 runs 16 residues. The CDR3 sequence is CASSQTGTGGLDTQYF. As DNA, the CDR3 is TGCGCCAGCAGCCAGACCGGGACAGGGGGCTTGGATACGCAGTATTTT.

CDR3 sequence (DNA): TGTGCCAGCAGCCTCCAGGGGGCACTTGGCTACACCTTC. As protein: CASSLQGALGYTF. The chain is built from TRBV28 and TRBJ1-2, with 8 bases matching TRBD1. The CDR3 spans 13 residues. The germline V gene has CDR1 MDHEN and CDR2 SYDVKM. The V and J ends lost 6 bases and 7 bases, in that order; junction bases with no gene match: 7.

This chain links TRBV11-2 with TRBJ1-4, with 8 bases that match TRBD1. Germline-derived CDR1 and CDR2 are SGHAT and FQNNGV. The ends lost 5 bases at V and 8 bases at J; junction bases unmatched: 7. This CDR3 has 14 amino acids. CDR3 DNA: TGTGCCAGCAGCCCGGACAGGGTTGGGGAAAAACTGTTTTTT. This gives the protein CASSPDRVGEKLFF.

In this sample, this clone turned up a few times. V is TRBV28 and J is TRBJ1-5, with D unclear. CDR3 length equals 14 residues. The germline CDR1 and CDR2 sequences are MDHEN and SYDVKM. V was cut by 2 bases and J by 2 bases, with 7 bases left in between. The CDR3 spells CASSLVLGNQPQHF. The CDR3 DNA sequence: TGTGCCAGCAGTTTAGTGCTTGGCAATCAGCCCCAGCATTTT.

The chain recombines TRBV5-4 with TRBJ2-1, with no clear D. With 0 bases removed from V and 5 bases from J, the gap between germline ends came to 9 bases. CDR1 and CDR2 (germline): SGHNT, YYREEE (reference sequence). This CDR3 region has 14 residues. This CDR3 is CASSLGLVDNEQFF. The DNA for the CDR3 is TGTGCCAGCAGCTTGGGGCTAGTTGACAATGAGCAGTTCTTC.

This clone has more than one count but fewer than ten. The chain has TRBV20-1 and TRBJ1-2; perhaps TRBD1 as D (6 bases). Germline loops: CDR1 DFQATT, CDR2 SNEGSKA (reference sequence). The CDR3 totals 11 residues. V was pared by 6 bases and J by 6 bases, with 11 bases between. The chain's CDR3 is CSARDNDGYTF. The CDR3 region has the DNA TGCAGTGCAAGGGACAATGATGGCTACACCTTC.